This TCR beta chain appears in the sequencing data of a study of blood T cell repertoires in COVID-19. Study at large: COVID-19 samples collected from the United States, Italy and Spain covered acute and convalescent phases. PBMCs, B-cell-depleted T cells, or T cells provided the cDNA or gDNA that made up the material.

V dropped 4 bases and J dropped 7; count of bases not matched to a gene: 8. Germline CDR1 and CDR2: SGHRS and YFSETQ. The CDR3 is 16 residues long. Authors' processing steps: Cell counts per sample came from amplifying reference gene primers. Only in-frame clones appear in the TCRdb table, and some are missing; sequencing was by immunoSEQ multiplex PCR. That table gives V, J and clone size, and the DNA gave D and trimming. In the table there are around 180,000 clones, roughly 80% of which are singletons. This TCR derives from a man between 60 and 70 years old with active or convalescent COVID-19. The specimen sequenced was peripheral blood. The gene calls are TRBV5-1 and TRBJ2-1; 13 positions agree with TRBD2. CDR3 sequence reads: CASSLGTSGNLNEQFF. The CDR3 nucleotides are TGCGCCAGCAGCCTGGGGACTAGCGGGAACTTAAATGAGCAGTTCTTC.